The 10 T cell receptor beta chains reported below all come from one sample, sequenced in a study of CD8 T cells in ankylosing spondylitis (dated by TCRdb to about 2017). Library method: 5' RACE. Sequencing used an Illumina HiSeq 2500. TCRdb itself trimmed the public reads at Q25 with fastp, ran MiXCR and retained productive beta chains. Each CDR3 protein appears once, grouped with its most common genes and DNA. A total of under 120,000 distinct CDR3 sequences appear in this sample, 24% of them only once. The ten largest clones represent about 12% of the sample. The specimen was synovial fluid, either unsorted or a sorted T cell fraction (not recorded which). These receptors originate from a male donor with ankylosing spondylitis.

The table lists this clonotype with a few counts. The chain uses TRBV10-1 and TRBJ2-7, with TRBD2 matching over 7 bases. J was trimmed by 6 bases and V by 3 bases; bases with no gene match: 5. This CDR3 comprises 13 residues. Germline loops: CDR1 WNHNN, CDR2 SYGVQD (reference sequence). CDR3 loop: CASSDPAGIEQYF. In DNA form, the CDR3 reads TGCGCCAGCAGTGATCCAGCGGGGATCGAGCAGTACTTC.

This CDR3 reads CASSRDRETEAFF. The CDR3 DNA is TGCGCCAGCAGCAGGGATAGGGAGACTGAAGCTTTCTTT. The genes are TRBV5-1 and TRBJ1-1; D ambiguous. V lost 4 bases and J 5 bases, leaving 12 bases between the germline ends. CDR3 size: 13 residues. Germline V lookup: CDR1 SGHRS, CDR2 YFSETQ.

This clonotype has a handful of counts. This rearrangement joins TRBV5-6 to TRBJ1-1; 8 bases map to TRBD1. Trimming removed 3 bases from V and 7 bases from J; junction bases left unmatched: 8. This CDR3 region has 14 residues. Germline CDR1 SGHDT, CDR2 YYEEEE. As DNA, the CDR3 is TGTGCCAGCAGCTCCAGGGACAGGTCCTATGAAGCTTTCTTT. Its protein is CASSSRDRSYEAFF.

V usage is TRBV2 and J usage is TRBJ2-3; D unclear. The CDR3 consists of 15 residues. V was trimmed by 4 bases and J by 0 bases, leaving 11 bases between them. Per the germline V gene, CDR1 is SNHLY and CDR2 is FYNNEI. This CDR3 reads CASSGFSPSTDTQYF. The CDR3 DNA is TGTGCCAGCAGTGGGTTTTCCCCTAGCACAGATACGCAGTATTTT.

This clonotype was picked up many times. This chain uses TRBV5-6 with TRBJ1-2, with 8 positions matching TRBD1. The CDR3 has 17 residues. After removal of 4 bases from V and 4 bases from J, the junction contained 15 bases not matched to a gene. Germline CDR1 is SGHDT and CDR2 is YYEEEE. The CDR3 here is CASSQPTGRGRGYGYTF. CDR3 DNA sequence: TGTGCCAGCAGCCAACCCACGGGCAGGGGGCGCGGCTATGGCTACACCTTC. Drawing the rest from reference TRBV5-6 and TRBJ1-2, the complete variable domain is DAGVTQSPTHLIKTRGQQVTLRCSPKSGHDTVSWYQQALGQGPQFIFQYYEEEERQRGNFPDRFSGHQFPNYSSELNVNALLLGDSALYLCASSQPTGRGRGYGYTFGSGTRLTVV.

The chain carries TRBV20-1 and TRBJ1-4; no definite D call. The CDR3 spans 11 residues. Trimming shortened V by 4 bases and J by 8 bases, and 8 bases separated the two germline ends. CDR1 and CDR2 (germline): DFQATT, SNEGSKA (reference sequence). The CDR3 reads CSATSAEKLFF. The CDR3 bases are TGCAGTGCTACCAGTGCCGAAAAACTGTTTTTT.

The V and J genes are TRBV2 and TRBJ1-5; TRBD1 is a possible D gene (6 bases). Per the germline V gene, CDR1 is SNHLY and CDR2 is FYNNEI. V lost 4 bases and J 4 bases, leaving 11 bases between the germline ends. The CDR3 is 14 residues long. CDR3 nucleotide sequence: TGTGCCAGCAGTGGGATGACAGGAAATCAGCCCCAGCATTTT. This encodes CASSGMTGNQPQHF.

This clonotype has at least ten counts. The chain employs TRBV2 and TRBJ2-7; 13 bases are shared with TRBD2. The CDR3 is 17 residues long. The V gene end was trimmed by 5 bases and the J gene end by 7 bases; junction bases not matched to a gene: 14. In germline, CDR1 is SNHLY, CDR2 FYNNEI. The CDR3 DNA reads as TGTGCCAGCAGTACCGGGACTAGCGGGACCTCGGGGCAGGAGCAGTACTTC. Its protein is CASSTGTSGTSGQEQYF.

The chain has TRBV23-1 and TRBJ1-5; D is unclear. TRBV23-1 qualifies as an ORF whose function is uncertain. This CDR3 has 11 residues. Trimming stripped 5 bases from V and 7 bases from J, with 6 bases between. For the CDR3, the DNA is TGCGCCAGCAGTAATTACCAGCCCCAGCATTTT. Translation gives CASSNYQPQHF.

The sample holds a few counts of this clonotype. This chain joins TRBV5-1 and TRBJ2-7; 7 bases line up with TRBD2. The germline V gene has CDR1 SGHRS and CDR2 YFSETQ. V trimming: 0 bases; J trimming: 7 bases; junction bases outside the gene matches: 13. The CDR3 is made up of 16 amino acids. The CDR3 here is CASSLAGTTEVGEQYV. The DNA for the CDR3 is TGCGCCAGCAGCTTGGCCGGGACTACAGAAGTGGGAGAGCAGTACGTC.